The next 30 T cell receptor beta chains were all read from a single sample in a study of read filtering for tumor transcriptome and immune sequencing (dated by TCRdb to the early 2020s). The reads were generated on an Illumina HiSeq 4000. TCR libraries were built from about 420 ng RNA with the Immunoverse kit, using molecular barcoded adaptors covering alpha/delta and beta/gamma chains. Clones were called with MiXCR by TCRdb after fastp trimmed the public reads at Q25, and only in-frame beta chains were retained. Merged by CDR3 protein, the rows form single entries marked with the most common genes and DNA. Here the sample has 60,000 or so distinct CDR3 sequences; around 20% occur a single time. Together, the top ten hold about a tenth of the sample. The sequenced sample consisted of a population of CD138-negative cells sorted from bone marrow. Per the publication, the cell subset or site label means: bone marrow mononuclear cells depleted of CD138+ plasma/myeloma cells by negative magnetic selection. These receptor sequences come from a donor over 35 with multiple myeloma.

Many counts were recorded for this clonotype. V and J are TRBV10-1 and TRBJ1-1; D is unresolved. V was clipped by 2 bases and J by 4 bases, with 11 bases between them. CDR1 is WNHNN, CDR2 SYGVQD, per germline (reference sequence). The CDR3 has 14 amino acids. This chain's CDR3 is CASSEGRVGTEAFF. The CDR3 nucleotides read TGCGCCAGCAGTGAGGGAAGGGTTGGCACTGAAGCTTTCTTT.

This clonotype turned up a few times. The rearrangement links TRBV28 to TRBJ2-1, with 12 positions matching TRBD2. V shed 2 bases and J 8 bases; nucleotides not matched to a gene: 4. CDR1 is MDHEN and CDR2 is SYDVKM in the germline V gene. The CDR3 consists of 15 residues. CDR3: CASSLLAGGTDEQFF. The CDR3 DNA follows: TGTGCCAGCAGTTTACTAGCGGGAGGGACGGATGAGCAGTTCTTC.

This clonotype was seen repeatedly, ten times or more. The CDR3 is CASSYDPSGRGANEQFF. Written as DNA, the CDR3 is TGTGCCAGCAGTTACGATCCTAGCGGGAGGGGGGCAAATGAGCAGTTCTTC. This rearrangement joins TRBV12-3 or TRBV12-4 to TRBJ2-1, with TRBD2 matching 12 bases. After removal of 4 bases from V and 7 bases from J, the junction contained 11 bases not matched to a gene. This CDR3 has 17 amino acids.

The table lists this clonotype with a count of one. The CDR3 sequence is CSAQPGLATNEQFF. The CDR3 nucleotides read TGCAGTGCGCAACCGGGACTAGCGACTAATGAGCAGTTCTTC. The chain is built from TRBV20-1 and TRBJ2-1; 10 bases agree with TRBD2. Germline lookup yields CDR1 DFQATT and CDR2 SNEGSKA (reference sequence). The V and J ends lost 6 bases and 7 bases, in that order; junction bases with no gene match: 9. This CDR3 contains 14 residues.

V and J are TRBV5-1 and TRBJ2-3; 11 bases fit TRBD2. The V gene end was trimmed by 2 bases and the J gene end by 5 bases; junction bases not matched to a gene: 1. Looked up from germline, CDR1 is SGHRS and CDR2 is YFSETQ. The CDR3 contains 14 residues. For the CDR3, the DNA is TGCGCCAGCAGCTTTAGCGGGGGGGAAGATACGCAGTATTTT. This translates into CASSFSGGEDTQYF. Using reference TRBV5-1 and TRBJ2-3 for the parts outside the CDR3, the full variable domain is KAGVTQTPRYLIKTRGQQVTLSCSPISGHRSVSWYQQTPGQGLQFLFEYFSETQRNKGNFPGRFSGRQFSNSRSEMNVSTLELGDSALYLCASSFSGGEDTQYFGPGTRLTVL.

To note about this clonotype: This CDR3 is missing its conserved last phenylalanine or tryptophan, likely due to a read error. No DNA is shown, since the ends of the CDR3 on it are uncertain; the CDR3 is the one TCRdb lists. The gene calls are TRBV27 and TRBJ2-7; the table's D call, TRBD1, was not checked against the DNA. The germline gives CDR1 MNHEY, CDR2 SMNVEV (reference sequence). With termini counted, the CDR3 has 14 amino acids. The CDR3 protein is CASSGQGTSYEQHL.

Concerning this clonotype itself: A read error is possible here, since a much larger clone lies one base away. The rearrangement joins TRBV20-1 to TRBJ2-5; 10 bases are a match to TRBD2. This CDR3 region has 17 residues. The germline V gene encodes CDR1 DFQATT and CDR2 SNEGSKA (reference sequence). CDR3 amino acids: CSAGERLAGDVLETQYF. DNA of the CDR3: TGCAGTGCTGGAGAGAGGCTAGCGGGGGATGTCTTAGAGACCCAGTACTTC.

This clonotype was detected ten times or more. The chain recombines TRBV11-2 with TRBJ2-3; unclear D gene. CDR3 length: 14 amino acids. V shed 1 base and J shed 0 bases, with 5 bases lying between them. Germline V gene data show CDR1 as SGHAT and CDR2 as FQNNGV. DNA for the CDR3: TGTGCCAGCAGCTTAGTCCCCAGCACAGATACGCAGTATTTT. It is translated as CASSLVPSTDTQYF.

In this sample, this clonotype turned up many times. The CDR3 DNA sequence: TGTGCCAGCAGCCTTTGGACAGGGGTGAACACTGAAGCTTTCTTT. Translated, it gives CASSLWTGVNTEAFF. The rearrangement joins TRBV7-6 to TRBJ1-1; 9 bases are a match to TRBD1. Germline V gene sequence: CDR1 SGHVS, CDR2 FNYEAQ. This CDR3 contains 15 residues. The V segment lost 5 bases and the J segment 0 bases; nucleotides outside the gene matches: 4.

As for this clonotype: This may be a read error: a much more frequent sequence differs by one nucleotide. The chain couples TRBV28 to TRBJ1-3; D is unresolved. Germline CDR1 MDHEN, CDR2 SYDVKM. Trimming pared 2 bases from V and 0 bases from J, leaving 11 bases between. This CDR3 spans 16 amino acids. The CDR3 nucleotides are TGTGCCAGCAGTTTAACCCGTGACGGCTCTGGAAACACCATATATTTT. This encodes CASSLTRDGSGNTIYF.

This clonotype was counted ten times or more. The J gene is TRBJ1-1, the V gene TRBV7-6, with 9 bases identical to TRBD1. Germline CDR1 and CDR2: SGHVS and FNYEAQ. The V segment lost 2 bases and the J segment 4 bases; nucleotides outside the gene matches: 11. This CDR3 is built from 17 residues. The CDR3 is CASSLSGQGNAGTEAFF. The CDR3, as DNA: TGTGCCAGCAGCTTAAGTGGACAGGGGAACGCGGGCACTGAAGCTTTCTTT.

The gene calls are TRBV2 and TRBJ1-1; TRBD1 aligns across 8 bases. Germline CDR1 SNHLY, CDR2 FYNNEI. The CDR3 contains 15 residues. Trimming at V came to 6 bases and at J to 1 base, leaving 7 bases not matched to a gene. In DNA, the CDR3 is TGTGCCAGCAGCGACCGACAGGGGACGAACACTGAAGCTTTCTTT. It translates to CASSDRQGTNTEAFF. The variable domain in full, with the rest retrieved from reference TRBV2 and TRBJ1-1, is EPEVTQTPSHQVTQMGQEVILRCVPISNHLYFYWYRQILGQKVEFLVSFYNNEISEKSEIFDDQFSVERPDGSNFTLKIRSTKLEDSAMYFCASSDRQGTNTEAFFGQGTRLTVV.

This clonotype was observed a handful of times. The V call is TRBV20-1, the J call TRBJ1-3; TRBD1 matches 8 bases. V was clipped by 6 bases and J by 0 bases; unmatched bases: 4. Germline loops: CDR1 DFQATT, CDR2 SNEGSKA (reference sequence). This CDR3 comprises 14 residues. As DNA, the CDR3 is TGCAGTGCCAAGGACAGGGACTCTGGAAACACCATATATTTT. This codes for CSAKDRDSGNTIYF.

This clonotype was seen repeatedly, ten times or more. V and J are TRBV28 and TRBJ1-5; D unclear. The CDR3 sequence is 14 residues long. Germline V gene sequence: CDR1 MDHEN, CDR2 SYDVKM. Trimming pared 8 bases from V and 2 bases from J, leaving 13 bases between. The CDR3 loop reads CASADYSGNQPQHF. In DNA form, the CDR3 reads TGTGCCAGCGCCGACTACAGCGGCAATCAGCCCCAGCATTTT. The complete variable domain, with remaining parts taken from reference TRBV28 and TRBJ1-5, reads DVKVTQSSRYLVKRTGEKVFLECVQDMDHENMFWYRQDPGLGLRLIYFSYDVKMKEKGDIPEGYSVSREKKERFSLILESASTNQTSMYLCASADYSGNQPQHFGDGTRLSIL.

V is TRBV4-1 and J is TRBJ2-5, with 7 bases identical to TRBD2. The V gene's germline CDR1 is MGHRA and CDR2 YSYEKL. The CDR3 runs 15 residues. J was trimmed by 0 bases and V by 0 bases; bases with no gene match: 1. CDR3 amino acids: CASSQDAGDQETQYF. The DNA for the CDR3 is TGCGCCAGCAGCCAAGACGCGGGGGACCAAGAGACCCAGTACTTC.

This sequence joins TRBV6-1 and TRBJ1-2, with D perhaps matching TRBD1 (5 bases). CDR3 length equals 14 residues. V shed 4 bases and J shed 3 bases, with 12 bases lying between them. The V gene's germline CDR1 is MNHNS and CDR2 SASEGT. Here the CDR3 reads CASSVERDHYGYTF. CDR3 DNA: TGTGCCAGCAGTGTGGAGCGGGACCACTATGGCTACACCTTC.

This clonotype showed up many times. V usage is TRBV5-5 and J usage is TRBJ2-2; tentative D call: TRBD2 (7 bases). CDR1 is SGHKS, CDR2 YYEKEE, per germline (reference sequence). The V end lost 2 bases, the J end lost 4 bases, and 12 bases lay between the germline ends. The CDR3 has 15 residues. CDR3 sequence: CASSLGGGPTGELFF. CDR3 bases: TGTGCCAGCAGCTTAGGCGGGGGCCCCACCGGGGAGCTGTTTTTT. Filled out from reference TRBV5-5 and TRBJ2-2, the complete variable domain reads DAGVTQSPTHLIKTRGQQVTLRCSPISGHKSVSWYQQVLGQGPQFIFQYYEKEERGRGNFPDRFSARQFPNYSSELNVNALLLGDSALYLCASSLGGGPTGELFFGEGSRLTVL.

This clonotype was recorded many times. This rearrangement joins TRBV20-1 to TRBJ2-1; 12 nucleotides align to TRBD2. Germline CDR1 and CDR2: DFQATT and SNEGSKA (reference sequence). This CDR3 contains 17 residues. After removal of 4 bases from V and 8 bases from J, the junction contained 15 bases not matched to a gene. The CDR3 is CSATSTSGRPTGDEQFF. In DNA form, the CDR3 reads TGCAGTGCTACGTCGACTAGCGGGAGACCTACAGGGGATGAGCAGTTCTTC.

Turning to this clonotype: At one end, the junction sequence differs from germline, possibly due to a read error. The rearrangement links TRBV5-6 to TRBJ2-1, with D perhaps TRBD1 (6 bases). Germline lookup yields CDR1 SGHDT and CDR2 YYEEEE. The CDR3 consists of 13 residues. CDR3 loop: CASGLWTVYEQFF. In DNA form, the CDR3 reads TGTGCCAGCGGCTTGTGGACAGTGTATGAGCAGTTCTTC.

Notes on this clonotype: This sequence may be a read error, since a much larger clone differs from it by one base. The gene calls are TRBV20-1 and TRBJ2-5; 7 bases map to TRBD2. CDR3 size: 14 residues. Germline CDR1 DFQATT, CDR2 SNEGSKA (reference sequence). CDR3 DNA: TGCAGTGCTCGTCCGGGACTAATTTTTGAGACCCAGCACTTC. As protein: CSARPGLIFETQHF.

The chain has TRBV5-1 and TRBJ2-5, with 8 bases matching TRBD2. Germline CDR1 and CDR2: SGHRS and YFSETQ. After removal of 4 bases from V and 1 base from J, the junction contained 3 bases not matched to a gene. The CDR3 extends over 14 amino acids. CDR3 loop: CASSNRGGQETQYF. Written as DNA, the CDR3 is TGCGCCAGCAGCAACCGGGGGGGCCAAGAGACCCAGTACTTC.

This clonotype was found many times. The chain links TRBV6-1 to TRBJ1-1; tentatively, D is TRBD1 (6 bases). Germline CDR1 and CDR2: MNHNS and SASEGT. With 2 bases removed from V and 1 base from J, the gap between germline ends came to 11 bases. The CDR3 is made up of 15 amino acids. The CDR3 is CASSESEGENTEAFF. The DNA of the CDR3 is TGTGCCAGCAGTGAAAGTGAGGGGGAGAACACTGAAGCTTTCTTT.

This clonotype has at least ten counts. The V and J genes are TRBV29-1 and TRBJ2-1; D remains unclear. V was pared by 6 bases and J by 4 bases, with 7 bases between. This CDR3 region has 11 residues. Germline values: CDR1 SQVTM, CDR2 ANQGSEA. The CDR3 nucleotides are TGCAGCGTCGAATATTACAATGAGCAGTTCTTC. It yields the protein CSVEYYNEQFF.

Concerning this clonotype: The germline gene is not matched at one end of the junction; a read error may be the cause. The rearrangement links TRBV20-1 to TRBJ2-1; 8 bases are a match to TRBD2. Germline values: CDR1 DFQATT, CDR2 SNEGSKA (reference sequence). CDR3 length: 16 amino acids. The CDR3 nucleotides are TGCAGTGCTAGAGAGGGGTTTTCTAGCGGGTACAATGAGCAGTCCTTC. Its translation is CSAREGFSSGYNEQSF.

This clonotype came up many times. CDR3 sequence (DNA): TGTGCCAGCAAGAAGGGTGCGAATACTGAAGCTTTCTTT. This sequence encodes CASKKGANTEAFF. The chain joins TRBV27 to TRBJ1-1; D is undetermined. The germline V gene encodes CDR1 MNHEY and CDR2 SMNVEV (reference sequence). The length of the CDR3 is 13 residues. V lost 7 bases and J 5 bases, leaving 14 bases between the germline ends.

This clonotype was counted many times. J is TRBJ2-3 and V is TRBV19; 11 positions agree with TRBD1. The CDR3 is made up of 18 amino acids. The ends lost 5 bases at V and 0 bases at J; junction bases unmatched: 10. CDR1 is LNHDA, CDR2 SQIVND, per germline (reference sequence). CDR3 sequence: CASSPDRGPLASTDTQYF. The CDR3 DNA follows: TGTGCCAGTAGTCCGGACAGGGGGCCCCTTGCTAGCACAGATACGCAGTATTTT.

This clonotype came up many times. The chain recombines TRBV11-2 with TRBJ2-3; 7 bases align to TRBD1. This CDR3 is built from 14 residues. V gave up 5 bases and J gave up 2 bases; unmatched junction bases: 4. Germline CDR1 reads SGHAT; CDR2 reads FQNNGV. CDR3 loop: CASSMDRNTDTQYF. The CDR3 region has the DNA TGTGCCAGCAGCATGGACAGGAACACAGATACGCAGTATTTT.

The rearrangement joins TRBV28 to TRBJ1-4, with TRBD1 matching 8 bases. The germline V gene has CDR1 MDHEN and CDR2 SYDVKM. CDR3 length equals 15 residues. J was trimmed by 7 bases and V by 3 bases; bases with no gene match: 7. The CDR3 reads CASSFPQGAREKLFF. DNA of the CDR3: TGTGCCAGCAGTTTCCCCCAGGGGGCGCGTGAAAAACTGTTTTTT.

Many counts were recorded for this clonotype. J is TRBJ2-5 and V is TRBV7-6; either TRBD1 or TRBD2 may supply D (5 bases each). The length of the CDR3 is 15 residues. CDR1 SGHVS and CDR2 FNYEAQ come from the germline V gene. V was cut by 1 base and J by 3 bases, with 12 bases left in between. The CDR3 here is CASSLEGTKEETQYF. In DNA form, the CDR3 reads TGTGCCAGCAGCTTAGAGGGGACGAAAGAAGAGACCCAGTACTTC.

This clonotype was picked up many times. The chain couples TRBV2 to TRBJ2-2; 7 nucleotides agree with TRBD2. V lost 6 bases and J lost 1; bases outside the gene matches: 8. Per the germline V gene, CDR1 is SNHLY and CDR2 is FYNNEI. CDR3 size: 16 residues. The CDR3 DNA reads TGTGCCAGCAGCGAACGAGAGCGGGGGAACACCGGGGAGCTGTTTTTT. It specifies CASSERERGNTGELFF. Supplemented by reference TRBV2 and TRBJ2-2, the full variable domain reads EPEVTQTPSHQVTQMGQEVILRCVPISNHLYFYWYRQILGQKVEFLVSFYNNEISEKSEIFDDQFSVERPDGSNFTLKIRSTKLEDSAMYFCASSERERGNTGELFFGEGSRLTVL.